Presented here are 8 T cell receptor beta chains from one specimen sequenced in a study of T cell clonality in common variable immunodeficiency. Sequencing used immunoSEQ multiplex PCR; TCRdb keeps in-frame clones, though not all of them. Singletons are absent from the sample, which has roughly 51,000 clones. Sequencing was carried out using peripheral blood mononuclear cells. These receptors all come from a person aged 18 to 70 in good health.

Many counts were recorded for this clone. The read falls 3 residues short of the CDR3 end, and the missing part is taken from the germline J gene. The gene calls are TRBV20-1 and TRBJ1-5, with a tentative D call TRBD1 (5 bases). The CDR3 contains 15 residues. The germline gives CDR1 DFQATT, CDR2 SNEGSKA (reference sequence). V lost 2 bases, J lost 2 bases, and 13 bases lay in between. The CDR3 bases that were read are TGCAGTGCTAGAATGCCGGGGGGGGGCAATCAGCCC. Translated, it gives CSARMPGGGNQP. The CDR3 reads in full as CSARMPGGGNQPQHF.

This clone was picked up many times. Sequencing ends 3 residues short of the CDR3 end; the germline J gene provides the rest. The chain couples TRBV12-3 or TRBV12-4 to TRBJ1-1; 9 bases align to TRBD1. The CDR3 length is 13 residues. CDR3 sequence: CASSFNIGTGAFF. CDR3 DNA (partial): TGTGCCAGCAGTTTTAACATCGGGACAGGG.

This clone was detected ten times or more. CDR3: CASSFASGMNTEAFF. The sequenced part of the CDR3 DNA is TGTGCCAGCAGCTTTGCCTCGGGGATGAACACTGAA. The chain uses TRBV5-4 and TRBJ1-1, with D unclear. The read ends 3 residues early relative to the CDR3; the germline J gene fills the gap. Germline CDR1 and CDR2: SGHNT and YYREEE (reference sequence). The V end lost 2 bases, the J end lost 0 bases, and 11 bases lay between the germline ends. The CDR3 loop spans 15 amino acids.

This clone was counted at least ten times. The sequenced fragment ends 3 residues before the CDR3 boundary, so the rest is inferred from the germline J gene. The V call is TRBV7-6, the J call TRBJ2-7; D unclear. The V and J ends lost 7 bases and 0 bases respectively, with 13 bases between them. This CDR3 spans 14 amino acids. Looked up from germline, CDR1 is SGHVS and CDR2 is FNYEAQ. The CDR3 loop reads CASIIGSFSYEQYF. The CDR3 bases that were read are TGTGCCAGCATCATAGGGTCCTTCTCCTACGAG.

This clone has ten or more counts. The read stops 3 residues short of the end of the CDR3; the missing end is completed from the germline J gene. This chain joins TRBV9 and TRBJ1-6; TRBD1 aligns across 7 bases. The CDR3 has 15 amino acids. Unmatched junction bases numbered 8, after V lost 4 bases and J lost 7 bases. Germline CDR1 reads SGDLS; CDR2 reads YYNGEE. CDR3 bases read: TGTGCCAGCAGCTCAGCCGGGACAGAAAATTCACCC. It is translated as CASSSAGTENSP. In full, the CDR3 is CASSSAGTENSPLHF.

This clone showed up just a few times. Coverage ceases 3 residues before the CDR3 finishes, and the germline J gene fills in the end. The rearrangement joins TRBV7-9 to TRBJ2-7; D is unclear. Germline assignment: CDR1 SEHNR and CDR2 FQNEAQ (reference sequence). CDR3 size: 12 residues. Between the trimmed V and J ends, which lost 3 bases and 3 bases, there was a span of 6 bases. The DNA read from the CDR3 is TGTGCCAGCAGCTTTAACGGCTACGAG. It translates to CASSFNGYE. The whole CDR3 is CASSFNGYEQYF.

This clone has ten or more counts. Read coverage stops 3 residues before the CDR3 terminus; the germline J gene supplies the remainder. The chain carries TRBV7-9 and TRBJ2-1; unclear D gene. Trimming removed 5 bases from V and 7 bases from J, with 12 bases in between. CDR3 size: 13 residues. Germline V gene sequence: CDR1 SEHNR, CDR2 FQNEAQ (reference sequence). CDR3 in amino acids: CASSRVELNEQFF. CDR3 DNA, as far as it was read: TGTGCCAGCAGCAGGGTTGAATTGAATGAG.

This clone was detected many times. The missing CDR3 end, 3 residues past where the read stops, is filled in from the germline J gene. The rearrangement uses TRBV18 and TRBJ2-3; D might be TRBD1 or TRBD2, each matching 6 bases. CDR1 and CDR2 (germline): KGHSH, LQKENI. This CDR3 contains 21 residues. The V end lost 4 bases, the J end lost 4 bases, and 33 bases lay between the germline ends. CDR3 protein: CASSLPGADRLRWTQSDTQYF. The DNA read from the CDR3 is TGTGCCAGCTCACTCCCGGGAGCGGACAGACTTCGGTGGACACAATCAGATACG.